A single sample is the source of the 8 T cell receptor beta chains below, sequenced in a study of human T cells and chemical hapten exposure. Stated time point: patch test 1, 2 weeks after DPC sensitization. Treatment defined: therapeutic diphenylcyclopropenone sensitization with weekly scalp DPC. TCRdb ran MiXCR on the RACE reads and lists one entry per CDR3 protein. Of 380,000 or so distinct CDR3 sequences listed, approximately 5.1% were seen once; the top ten hold 2% to 2.5%. This specimen consisted of whole blood, obtained in connection with sensitization to the hapten diphenylcyclopropenone (DPC). These receptors were obtained from a woman aged 45-59 years with alopecia areata. Some clones in this sample may be carry-over from other donors' samples.

In this sample, this clonotype turned up many times. The chain couples TRBV4-2 to TRBJ1-2, with D possibly matching TRBD1 (5 bases). Per germline, CDR1 LGHNA and CDR2 YNFKEQ. Trimming left V 2 bases short and J 4 bases short, with 11 bases between. The CDR3 contains 14 residues. The CDR3 nucleotides read TGTGCCAGCAGCCAAACGAGGCAGGGCTATGGCTACACCTTC. Translation: CASSQTRQGYGYTF.

The table lists this clonotype with many counts. The chain is built from TRBV5-5 and TRBJ2-1; D uncertain. Germline V gene data show CDR1 as SGHKS and CDR2 as YYEKEE (reference sequence). This CDR3 region has 14 residues. V was shortened by 6 bases and J by 0 bases, with 10 bases between the two germline ends. CDR3 DNA: TGTGCCAGCATAAATCCTCGCTCCTACAATGAGCAGTTCTTC. Translated: CASINPRSYNEQFF.

This clonotype has ten or more counts. V and J are TRBV5-5 and TRBJ2-3, with 7 bases aligning to TRBD1. V gave up 4 bases and J gave up 3 bases; unmatched junction bases: 5. Looked up from germline, CDR1 is SGHKS and CDR2 is YYEKEE (reference sequence). The CDR3 is made up of 14 amino acids. The CDR3: CASSQTGPTDTQYF. In DNA, the CDR3 is TGTGCCAGCAGCCAGACAGGGCCTACAGATACGCAGTATTTT.

This clonotype has at least ten counts. J is TRBJ1-6 and V is TRBV10-2, with 9 bases identical to TRBD1. The CDR3 runs 15 residues. The V and J ends lost 6 bases and 5 bases, in that order; junction bases with no gene match: 5. Germline values: CDR1 WSHSY, CDR2 SAAADI. CDR3 DNA sequence: TGCGCCAGCAGGCTACAGGGGGCTGATAATTCACCCCTCCACTTT. As protein: CASRLQGADNSPLHF.

The rearrangement uses TRBV5-4 and TRBJ2-3; D possibly uses TRBD1 or TRBD2 (5 bases each). Trimming pared 0 bases from V and 6 bases from J, leaving 14 bases between. Germline assignment: CDR1 SGHNT and CDR2 YYREEE (reference sequence). This CDR3 spans 15 amino acids. This CDR3 reads CASSLAQGVLDTQYF. The CDR3 region has the DNA TGTGCCAGCAGCTTGGCCCAGGGAGTTTTGGATACGCAGTATTTT. Filled out from reference TRBV5-4 and TRBJ2-3, the complete variable domain reads ETGVTQSPTHLIKTRGQQVTLRCSSQSGHNTVSWYQQALGQGPQFIFQYYREEENGRGNFPPRFSGLQFPNYSSELNVNALELDDSALYLCASSLAQGVLDTQYFGPGTRLTVL.

This clonotype occurred many times. The genes are TRBV7-3 and TRBJ2-3; possible D gene TRBD2, 6 bases. Germline V CDR1 and CDR2: SGHTA, FQGTGA. The V and J ends lost 0 bases and 0 bases respectively, with 7 bases between them. This CDR3 spans 15 amino acids. CDR3 region: CASSLTGGSTDTQYF. CDR3 DNA sequence: TGTGCCAGCAGCTTAACGGGAGGCAGCACAGATACGCAGTATTTT.

This clonotype has only a few counts. The gene calls are TRBV12-3 or TRBV12-4 and TRBJ2-2; D is unclear. The CDR3 sequence is 14 residues long. Trimming removed 2 bases from V and 6 bases from J, with 10 bases in between. CDR3 sequence reads: CASSLLNQPGELFF. The CDR3, as DNA: TGTGCCAGCAGTTTATTGAACCAGCCCGGGGAGCTGTTTTTT.

This chain joins TRBV5-1 and TRBJ1-2, with 10 bases lining up with TRBD1. J lost 13 bases, V lost 2 bases, and 8 bases had no gene match. CDR3 length equals 13 residues. The V gene's germline CDR1 is SGHRS and CDR2 YFSETQ. The CDR3 nucleotides read TGCGCCAGCAGCTTACCGGGACAGGGGTCTCGCACCTTC. Residues: CASSLPGQGSRTF. The entire variable domain, with the rest obtained from reference TRBV5-1 and TRBJ1-2, is as follows: KAGVTQTPRYLIKTRGQQVTLSCSPISGHRSVSWYQQTPGQGLQFLFEYFSETQRNKGNFPGRFSGRQFSNSRSEMNVSTLELGDSALYLCASSLPGQGSRTFGSGTRLTVV.